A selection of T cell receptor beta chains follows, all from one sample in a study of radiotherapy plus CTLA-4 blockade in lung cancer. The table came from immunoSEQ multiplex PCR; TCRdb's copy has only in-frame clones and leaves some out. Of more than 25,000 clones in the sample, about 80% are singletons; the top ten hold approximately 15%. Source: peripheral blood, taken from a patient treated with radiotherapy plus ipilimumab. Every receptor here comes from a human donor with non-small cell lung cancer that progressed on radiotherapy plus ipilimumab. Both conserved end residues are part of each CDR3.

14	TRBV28	CASSWGGESYEQYF
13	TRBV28	CASRIQGTYEQYF
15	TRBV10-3	CAISEQGAFRNEQFF
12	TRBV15	CATSRDRQPQHF
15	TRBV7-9	CASSPDTPSTGELFF
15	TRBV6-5	CASSYSPAGRETQYF
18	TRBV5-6	CASSVGLRVMSGANVLTF
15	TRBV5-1	CASSLAEGMNTEAFF
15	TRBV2	CASSDGGNLAHEQFF
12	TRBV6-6	CASSQATDTQYF
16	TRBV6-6	CASSSLRQGGKNIQYF
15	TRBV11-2	CASSSPGQLNNEQFF
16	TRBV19	CASAPSPGQHTDTQYF
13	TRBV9	CASSVDMNTEAFF
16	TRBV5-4	CASSLGTGPADNEQFF
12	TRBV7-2	CASSPWINEQFF
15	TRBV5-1	CASSSGRGVQETQYF
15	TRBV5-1	CASEQGESSYNEQFF
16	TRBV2	CASTWGQGGLQETQYF
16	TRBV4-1	CASSQGTTASNEKLFF
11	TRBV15	CATSSLNEQFF
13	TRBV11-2	CASSISRNYEQYF
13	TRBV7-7	CASSLGRGSEAFF
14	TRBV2	CASISGRDTGELFF
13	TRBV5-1	CASSTGTGGGYTF
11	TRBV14	CASSQVDTQYF
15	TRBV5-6	CASTLAGGGYNEQFF
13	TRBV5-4	CASSPNSYNEQFF
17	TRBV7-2	CASSLFGRGRRNQPQHF